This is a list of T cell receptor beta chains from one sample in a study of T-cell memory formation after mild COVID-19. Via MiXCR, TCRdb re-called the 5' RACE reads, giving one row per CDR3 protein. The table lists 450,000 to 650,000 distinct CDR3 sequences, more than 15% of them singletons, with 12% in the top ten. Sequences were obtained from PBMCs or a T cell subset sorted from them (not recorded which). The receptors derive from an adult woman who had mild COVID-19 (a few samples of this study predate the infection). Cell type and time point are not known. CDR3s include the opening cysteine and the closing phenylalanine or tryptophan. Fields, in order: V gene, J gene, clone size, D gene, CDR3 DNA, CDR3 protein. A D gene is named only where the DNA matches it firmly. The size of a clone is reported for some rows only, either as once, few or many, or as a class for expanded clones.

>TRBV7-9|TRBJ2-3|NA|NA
TGTGCCAGCAGCTTAGCGCATTTGCAGGAATTGATCACAGATACGCAGTATTTT
CASSLAHLQELITDTQYF
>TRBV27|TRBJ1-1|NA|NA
TGTGCCAGCAGTTTATCTATTGGTCACACTGAAGCTTTCTTT
CASSLSIGHTEAFF
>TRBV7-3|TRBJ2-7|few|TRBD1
TGCGCCAGCAGCCCATCTAATGGACAGGGGTACGAGCAGTACTTC
CASSPSNGQGYEQYF
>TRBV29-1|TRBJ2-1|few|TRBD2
TGCAGCGTTGGGAAGGCTAGCGGGAACAATGAGCAGTTCTTC
CSVGKASGNNEQFF
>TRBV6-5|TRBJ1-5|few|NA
TGTGCCAGCAGTTCCCCCACCGGGCAGCCCCAGCATTTT
CASSSPTGQPQHF
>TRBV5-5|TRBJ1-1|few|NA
TGTGCCAGCATCCTGAGGCTGGGGGCGGCCACTGAAGCTTTCTTT
CASILRLGAATEAFF
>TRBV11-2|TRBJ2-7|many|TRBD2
TGTGCCAGCAGCTTAAGCGGGGAGGCGTACGAGCAGTACTTC
CASSLSGEAYEQYF
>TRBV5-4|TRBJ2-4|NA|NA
TGTGCCAGCAGCTTGGGAAGGAAGGACATTCAGTACTTC
CASSLGRKDIQYF
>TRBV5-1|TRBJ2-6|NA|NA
TGCGCCAGCAGCCGGGGGAACTCTGGGGCCAACGTCCTGACTTTC
CASSRGNSGANVLTF
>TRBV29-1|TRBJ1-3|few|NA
TGCAGCGTTGGCCCTCGAGGGTCTGGAAACACCATATATTTT
CSVGPRGSGNTIYF
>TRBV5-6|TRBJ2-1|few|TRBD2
TGTGCCAGCAGCTTGATGGTAAATGCGGGAGGCAATGAGCAGTTCTTC
CASSLMVNAGGNEQFF
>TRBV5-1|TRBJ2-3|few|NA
TGCGCCAGCAACAACTTCCAGGGAGGCGCAGATACGCAGTATTTT
CASNNFQGGADTQYF
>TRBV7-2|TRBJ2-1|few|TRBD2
TGTGCCAGCAGCCGGAGCGGGACTAGGGGCAATGAGCAGTTCTTC
CASSRSGTRGNEQFF
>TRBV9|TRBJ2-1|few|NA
TGTGCCAGCAGCGTAGCTACGAATTTCGATGAGCAGTTCTTC
CASSVATNFDEQFF
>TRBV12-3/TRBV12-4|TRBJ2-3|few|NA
TGTGCCAGCAGTTTAGCGCCTTTCACAGATACGCAGTATTTT
CASSLAPFTDTQYF
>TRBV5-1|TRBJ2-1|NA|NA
TGCGCCAGCAGCCGATTAACAGGGTTTAGCTCCTACAATGAGCAGTTCTTC
CASSRLTGFSSYNEQFF
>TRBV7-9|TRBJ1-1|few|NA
TGTGCCAGCAGCTTTGAACAGCTACGGGAAGCTTTCTTT
CASSFEQLREAFF
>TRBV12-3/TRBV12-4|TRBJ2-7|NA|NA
TGTGCCAGCAGTTTCCAGGTCTCCTACGAGCAGTACTTC
CASSFQVSYEQYF
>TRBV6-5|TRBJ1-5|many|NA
TGTGCCAGCAGGCGGGACAAAAATAGCAATCAGCCCCAGCATTTT
CASRRDKNSNQPQHF
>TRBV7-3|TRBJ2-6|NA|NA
TGTGCCAGCAGCTTAAGCGGGTCAAGCTCTGGGGCCAACGTCCTGACTTTC
CASSLSGSSSGANVLTF
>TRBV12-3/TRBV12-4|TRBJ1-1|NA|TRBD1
TGTGCCAGCAACTTGGACAGGGAAACTGAAGCTTTCTTT
CASNLDRETEAFF
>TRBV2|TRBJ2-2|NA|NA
TGTGCCAGCAGTGATGCACTCAACACCGGGGAGCTGTTTTTT
CASSDALNTGELFF
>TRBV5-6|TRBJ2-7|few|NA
TGTGCCACCACATCACGGGTGGAACACGAGCAGTACTTC
CATTSRVEHEQYF
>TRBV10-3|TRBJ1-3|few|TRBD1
TGTGCCATCAGTGAGAACCCAGGACAGGGCTCTGGAAACACCATATATTTT
CAISENPGQGSGNTIYF
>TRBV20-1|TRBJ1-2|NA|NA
TGCAGTGCTAGTTATGGGGGGGAATATGGCTACACCTTC
CSASYGGEYGYTF
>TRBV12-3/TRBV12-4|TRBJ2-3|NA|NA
TGTGCCAGCAGCCCCTGGAAGACCTACACAGATACGCAGTATTTT
CASSPWKTYTDTQYF
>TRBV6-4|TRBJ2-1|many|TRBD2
TGTGCCAGCAGTGGGACTAGCGGCTCCTACAATGAGCAGTTCTTC
CASSGTSGSYNEQFF
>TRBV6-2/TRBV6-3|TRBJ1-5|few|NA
TGTGCCAGCAGTTACTCCACAGGGCATAATCAGCCCCAGCATTTT
CASSYSTGHNQPQHF
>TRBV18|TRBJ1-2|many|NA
TGTGCCAGCTCACCACGGCAGCGGTATGGCTACACCTTC
CASSPRQRYGYTF
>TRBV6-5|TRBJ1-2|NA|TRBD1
TGTGCCAGCAGTACCCGACCAGGGACAGGGGGCAATGGCTACACCTTC
CASSTRPGTGGNGYTF
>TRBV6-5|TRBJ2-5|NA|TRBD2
TGTGCCAGCAGCCCCAGGGCGGGGGGTCAAGAGACCCAGTACTTC
CASSPRAGGQETQYF
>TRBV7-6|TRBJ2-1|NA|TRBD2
TGTGCCAGCAGCTTTGGTATCGCGGGGGAGTACAATGAGCAGTTCTTC
CASSFGIAGEYNEQFF
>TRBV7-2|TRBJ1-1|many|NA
TGTGCCAGCAGCTCGGAGGGGAGGGGGACTAGTGAAGCTTTCTTT
CASSSEGRGTSEAFF
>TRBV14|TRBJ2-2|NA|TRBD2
TGTGCCAGCAGCCTCGGGACTAGCGTACTCCCCACCGGGGAGCTGTTTTTT
CASSLGTSVLPTGELFF
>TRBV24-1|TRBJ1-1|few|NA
TGTGCCACCAGTGATACGGCGCGGTTCCCGAACACTGAAGCTTTCTTT
CATSDTARFPNTEAFF
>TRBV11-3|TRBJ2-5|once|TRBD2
TGTGCCAGCAGTAGCGGGACGGGTAAGACCCAGTACTTC
CASSSGTGKTQYF
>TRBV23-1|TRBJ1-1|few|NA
TGCGCCAGCAGTCACCTAGAGTCAATGAACACTGAAGCTTTCTTT
CASSHLESMNTEAFF
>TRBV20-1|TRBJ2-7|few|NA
TGCAGTGCTAGAAGGGGCTTAAACTACGAGCAGTACTTC
CSARRGLNYEQYF
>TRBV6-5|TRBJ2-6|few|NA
TGTGCCAGCGGTTTGGCAGGGGAATCTGGGGCCAACGTCCTGACTTTC
CASGLAGESGANVLTF
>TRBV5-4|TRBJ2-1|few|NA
TGTGCCAGCAGCTTCGAGAGCTCCTACAATGAGCAGTTCTTC
CASSFESSYNEQFF
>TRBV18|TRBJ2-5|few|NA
TGTGCCAGCTCACCACGGGCAGGACAAGAGACCCAGTACTTC
CASSPRAGQETQYF